This T cell receptor (beta chain) was captured by sequencing in a study of blood T cell repertoires in COVID-19. At the level of the study: From T cells, B-cell-depleted T cells, or PBMCs came the material, which was cDNA or gDNA.

V was clipped by 1 base and J by 6 bases; unmatched bases: 3. Germline V gene data show CDR1 as SGHRS and CDR2 as YFSETQ. The CDR3 is 14 residues long. The table came from immunoSEQ multiplex PCR; TCRdb's copy has only in-frame clones and leaves some out. The table lists around 15,000 clones, around 78% of them singletons. The clonotype originates from a man aged 35 to 55 with active or convalescent COVID-19. Specimen: peripheral blood. This sequence joins TRBV5-1 and TRBJ2-3, with 9 bases lining up with TRBD2. CDR3 DNA sequence: TGCGCCAGCAGCTTGATGGCGGGAGGGGATACGCAGTATTTT. Its translation: CASSLMAGGDTQYF.